These 14 T cell receptor beta chains were all obtained from the same sample, sequenced in a study of T cells after yellow fever vaccination. From the 5' RACE reads, TCRdb called clonotypes with MiXCR, one entry per CDR3 protein. Among 25,000 to 35,000 distinct CDR3 sequences listed, less than 5.5% were seen once. This specimen consisted of CD8+ T cells sorted from PBMCs, obtained 10 days after the yellow fever booster vaccination. The receptors stem from a young man who received the YFV17D yellow fever vaccine.

This clonotype was seen at least ten times. CDR3: CASSRGLAGDEQYF. In DNA, the CDR3 is TGTGCCAGCAGCCGGGGACTAGCGGGAGACGAGCAGTACTTC. The chain recombines TRBV11-2 with TRBJ2-7; TRBD2 agrees at 14 bases. The CDR3 runs 14 residues. CDR1 is SGHAT, CDR2 FQNNGV, per germline. V was pared by 5 bases and J by 5 bases, with 2 bases of the junction left unmatched.

This clonotype was found many times. The gene calls are TRBV7-9 and TRBJ1-1; D is ambiguous. The V gene lost 5 bases and the J gene lost 7 bases, with 8 bases spanning the gap. From germline, CDR1 is SEHNR and CDR2 FQNEAQ (reference sequence). CDR3 length: 11 residues. The CDR3 reads CASSRTLEAFF. In DNA, the CDR3 is TGTGCCAGCAGCCGGACCCTTGAAGCTTTCTTT.

The table lists this clonotype with many counts. V is TRBV19 and J is TRBJ2-3, with no clear D. Germline-derived CDR1 and CDR2 are LNHDA and SQIVND (reference sequence). Trimming cost V 5 bases and J 6 bases, with 15 bases left between them. This CDR3 is 14 amino acids long. The CDR3 loop reads CASSHKGPDDTQYF. The CDR3 region has the DNA TGTGCCAGTAGTCATAAAGGGCCGGACGATACGCAGTATTTT.

The chain employs TRBV6-2 or TRBV6-3 and TRBJ2-7; D unresolved. The CDR3 length is 9 residues. Germline CDR1 is MNHEY and CDR2 is SVGEGT. The V end lost 4 bases, the J end lost 8 bases, and 3 bases lay between the germline ends. The CDR3 protein is CASSSQQYF. CDR3 nucleotides: TGTGCCAGCAGTTCCCAGCAGTACTTC.

This clonotype showed up many times. The chain couples TRBV19 to TRBJ2-4; 9 bases align to TRBD1. V lost 1 base to trimming and J lost 0 bases; unmatched junction nucleotides: 4. Germline CDR1 reads LNHDA; CDR2 reads SQIVND (reference sequence). CDR3 size: 17 residues. The CDR3 DNA is TGTGCCAGTAGTATAGCCGGGACAGGGCTAGCCAAAAACATTCAGTACTTC. It translates to CASSIAGTGLAKNIQYF.

This clonotype was counted ten times or more. The V call is TRBV29-1, the J call TRBJ2-3, with D perhaps matching TRBD2 (6 bases). The CDR3 contains 15 residues. Looked up from germline, CDR1 is SQVTM and CDR2 is ANQGSEA. V lost 6 bases to trimming and J lost 4 bases, with 20 bases between them. The CDR3 sequence is CSVYPLAVQPDTQYF. DNA for the CDR3: TGCAGCGTCTACCCACTAGCAGTTCAGCCAGATACGCAGTATTTT.

This clonotype was seen many times. The chain joins TRBV14 to TRBJ2-7; 8 positions match TRBD1. CDR1 SGHDN and CDR2 FVKESK come from the germline V gene. J was trimmed by 2 bases and V by 3 bases; bases with no gene match: 3. The CDR3 is 14 amino acids. DNA for the CDR3: TGTGCCAGCAGCCATGGACAGGGTCCCTACGAGCAGTACTTC. This translates into CASSHGQGPYEQYF.

In this sample, this clonotype turned up many times. The chain employs TRBV6-5 and TRBJ2-2, with a tentative D call TRBD2 (5 bases). The CDR3 has 15 amino acids. Trimming removed 2 bases at V and 6 bases at J, with 13 bases between. The V gene's germline CDR1 is MNHEY and CDR2 SVGAGI. CDR3 sequence (DNA): TGTGCCAGCAGTTACGTCTGGGGAGAGGCCGGGGAGCTGTTTTTT. This codes for CASSYVWGEAGELFF.

This clonotype came up many times. The J gene is TRBJ1-2, the V gene TRBV12-3 or TRBV12-4, with TRBD1 as a possible D gene (6 bases). Between the trimmed V and J ends, which lost 4 bases and 8 bases, there was a span of 17 bases. The CDR3 consists of 14 residues. This chain's CDR3 is CASSSTSPGEGYTF. DNA of the CDR3: TGTGCCAGCAGTTCGACCAGTCCAGGGGAAGGCTACACCTTC.

The sample holds many counts of this clonotype. The chain is built from TRBV27 and TRBJ2-1, with D possibly TRBD2 on 6 matching bases. Trimming removed 3 bases at V and 5 bases at J, with 11 bases between. This CDR3 is built from 14 residues. CDR1 MNHEY and CDR2 SMNVEV come from the germline V gene (reference sequence). In DNA form, the CDR3 reads TGTGCCAGCAGTTTCAGCGGGCCTGACAATGAGCAGTTCTTC. Its protein is CASSFSGPDNEQFF.

On this clonotype itself: A much larger clone differs from this one at a single base, so this may be a read error. The chain has TRBV10-1 and TRBJ1-1, with D tentatively TRBD1 (6 bases). The CDR3 totals 15 residues. Trimming stripped 3 bases from V and 6 bases from J, with 17 bases between. CDR1 WNHNN and CDR2 SYGVQD come from the germline V gene (reference sequence). The CDR3 nucleotides read TGCGCCAGCAGTGACTCTGGCACAGGGCCGGCTGAAGCTTTCTTT. Translating it yields CASSDSGTGPAEAFF.

This clonotype was observed at least ten times. This rearrangement joins TRBV5-1 to TRBJ2-1; no reliable D call. The CDR3 sequence is 14 residues long. CDR1 is SGHRS, CDR2 YFSETQ, per germline. The germline V and J ends were trimmed by 1 base and 5 bases, with 10 bases remaining between them. The CDR3 nucleotides read TGCGCCAGCAGCTTGCCCTATACAGACAATGAGCAGTTCTTC. This sequence encodes CASSLPYTDNEQFF. Combining the CDR3 with reference TRBV5-1 and TRBJ2-1 gives the whole variable domain KAGVTQTPRYLIKTRGQQVTLSCSPISGHRSVSWYQQTPGQGLQFLFEYFSETQRNKGNFPGRFSGRQFSNSRSEMNVSTLELGDSALYLCASSLPYTDNEQFFGPGTRLTVL.

This clonotype was found many times. The chain links TRBV11-3 to TRBJ2-1; a weak D match, TRBD1 (6 bases). V lost 4 bases and J lost 7, with 11 bases in between. The CDR3 runs to 13 residues. Germline values: CDR1 SGHNT, CDR2 YENEEA. CDR3 DNA sequence: TGTGCCAGCAGCTCGGGACAACAAAATGAGCAGTTCTTC. This codes for CASSSGQQNEQFF.

Ten or more counts support this clonotype. The chain recombines TRBV3-1 with TRBJ2-3; D is possibly TRBD1 (5 bases). The CDR3 totals 15 residues. Germline V gene lookup returns CDR1 LGHDT and CDR2 YNNKEL (reference sequence). V lost 0 bases, J lost 7 bases, and 14 bases lay in between. DNA for the CDR3: TGTGCCAGCAGCCAAGAAGGGGCGGTCTTCTATACGCAGTATTTT. Its protein product is CASSQEGAVFYTQYF.